One T cell receptor (beta chain) is described in this entry. The data derive from a study of blood T cell repertoires in COVID-19. Study-level background: Samples of COVID-19 (acute and convalescent) were obtained from the United States, Italy and Spain.

The CDR3 is made up of 14 amino acids. V was pared by 4 bases and J by 8 bases, with 17 bases between. CDR1 and CDR2 from the germline V gene are LNHDA and SQIVND (reference sequence). Original processing methods: Nucleated cell counts were estimated from reference gene primer amplification. Assay used: immunoSEQ multiplex PCR; TCRdb lists only in-frame clones, some missing. V, J and clone size derive from that table, while D and trimming were established from the DNA sequence. The table records some 110,000 clones, 75% to 85% of them present only once. The sequencing sample was made of peripheral blood. The sequence was obtained from a man in his 70s with acute or convalescent COVID-19. The chain is built from TRBV19 and TRBJ1-2, with D maybe TRBD1 (6 bases). The CDR3 bases are TGTGCCAGTAGTAAACAAGGGCAGGGGCACGGCTACACCTTC. It translates to CASSKQGQGHGYTF.